This T cell receptor (beta chain) originates from a study of shared clonotypes between healthy human individuals. The data were produced by immunoSEQ multiplex PCR, yet TCRdb's version contains in-frame clones alone and is incomplete. Of 640,000 or so clones in the sample, roughly 78% were seen once. CD4+ cells were split into CD45RA+ naive and CD45RA-negative memory subsets. Sequenced input: memory CD4+ T cells sorted from blood. Regarding subset: CD45RA-negative fraction. The sequence derives from a woman in her 30s in good health.

CDR3 nucleotide sequence: TGTGCCAGCAGCGTGGGAGTGAACACTGAAGCTTTCTTT. Its translation is CASSVGVNTEAFF. The chain has TRBV14 and TRBJ1-1; D uncertain. CDR1 is SGHDN and CDR2 is FVKESK in the germline V gene. V was clipped by 5 bases and J by 0 bases, with 7 bases between them. The CDR3 runs to 13 residues.